These T cell receptor beta chains were read from a single sample in a study of blood T cell repertoires in COVID-19. Method: immunoSEQ multiplex PCR; TCRdb's copy keeps in-frame clones and lacks some. The sample consists of over 150,000 clones, about 90% of them appearing once. The sample taken for sequencing was PBMCs or T cells enriched from blood (not recorded which). Receptor source: a woman aged 45-65 years who had recovered from COVID-19. CDR3s include the opening cysteine and the closing phenylalanine or tryptophan. The D gene is left open where the match is weak. A row's size may be missing; if present it is once, few, many or a size class.

J: TRBJ2-3; size: NA; D: NA; V: TRBV5-6; DNA: TGTGCCAGCAGCCGTTCAGATACGCAGTATTTT; CDR3: CASSRSDTQYF
J: TRBJ2-3; size: NA; D: TRBD2; V: TRBV4-3; DNA: TGCGCCAGCAGCCAAGATCGGTCTAGCGGGAGTTTAAATACGCAGTATTTT; CDR3: CASSQDRSSGSLNTQYF
J: TRBJ2-3; size: NA; D: NA; V: TRBV27; DNA: TGTGCCAGCAGTCTGGGCCCATTGGGGGGAAATACGCAGTATTTT; CDR3: CASSLGPLGGNTQYF
J: TRBJ2-1; size: once; D: TRBD1; V: TRBV7-3; DNA: TGTGCCAGCAGCTTAAGAAGGACAGGGCGAGGGGATGAGCAGTTCTTC; CDR3: CASSLRRTGRGDEQFF
J: TRBJ1-5; size: NA; D: NA; V: TRBV7-2; DNA: TGTGCCAGCAGCTTACTGGGAGCCTTCGCTCAGCCCCAGCATTTT; CDR3: CASSLLGAFAQPQHF
J: TRBJ2-3; size: NA; D: NA; V: TRBV3-1/TRBV3-2; DNA: TGTGCCAGCAGCCATGTCTCGGGAGCCTTCACAGATACGCAGTATTTT; CDR3: CASSHVSGAFTDTQYF
J: TRBJ2-3; size: NA; D: TRBD2; V: TRBV5-5; DNA: TGTGCCAGCAGCTCTCTATTAGCGGGAGGGGGCACAGATACGCAGTATTTT; CDR3: CASSSLLAGGGTDTQYF
J: TRBJ2-2; size: NA; D: TRBD1; V: TRBV11-1; DNA: TGTGCCAGCAGCTATCAGACAGGGACGAACACCGGGGAGCTGTTTTTT; CDR3: CASSYQTGTNTGELFF
J: TRBJ2-7; size: NA; D: TRBD1; V: TRBV10-3; DNA: TGTGCCATCAGGGGACAGTACGAGCAGTACTTC; CDR3: CAIRGQYEQYF
J: TRBJ2-5; size: NA; D: NA; V: TRBV5-1; DNA: TGCGCCAGCAGCTCCGGGTGGAGAGGCGGAGGCCGACAAGAGACCCAGTACTTC; CDR3: CASSSGWRGGGRQETQYF
J: TRBJ1-1; size: NA; D: TRBD1; V: TRBV27; DNA: TGTGCCAGCAGTTCCGGACAGGGCACTGAAGCTTTCTTT; CDR3: CASSSGQGTEAFF
J: TRBJ1-4; size: once; D: NA; V: TRBV9; DNA: TGTGCCAGCAGCGTAAGGGGTTCTACTAATGAAAAACTGTTTTTT; CDR3: CASSVRGSTNEKLFF
J: TRBJ2-1; size: few; D: TRBD2; V: TRBV10-1; DNA: TGCGCCAGCAGTAGGAGCGGGAGGGCCGGGAGCAATGAGCAGTTCTTC; CDR3: CASSRSGRAGSNEQFF
J: TRBJ1-5; size: NA; D: TRBD1; V: TRBV19; DNA: TGTGCCAGTCGACAGGGGATTCAGCCCCAGCATTTT; CDR3: CASRQGIQPQHF
J: TRBJ2-3; size: NA; D: NA; V: TRBV5-1; DNA: TGCGCCAGCAGCCGACAGCGAAAAGATACGCAGTATTTT; CDR3: CASSRQRKDTQYF
J: TRBJ2-7; size: NA; D: TRBD2; V: TRBV9; DNA: TGTGCCAGCAGCGTAGGCCTAGCGGGGGATTACGTAGAGCAGTACTTC; CDR3: CASSVGLAGDYVEQYF
J: TRBJ2-5; size: once; D: TRBD2; V: TRBV29-1; DNA: TGCAGCGTTGAAGGTTCAAGCGGGGGCCTAGTTTGGACCCAGTACTTC; CDR3: CSVEGSSGGLVWTQYF
J: TRBJ2-2; size: NA; D: NA; V: TRBV6-4; DNA: TGTGCCAGCAGTGACTCTACACTTGGACAGGAGGGCACCGGGGAGCTGTTTTTT; CDR3: CASSDSTLGQEGTGELFF
J: TRBJ2-4; size: once; D: NA; V: TRBV30; DNA: TGTGCCTGGAGTGTCGGTGGCGCGGGGAAGGACATTCAGTACTTC; CDR3: CAWSVGGAGKDIQYF
J: TRBJ2-7; size: NA; D: TRBD1; V: TRBV5-1; DNA: TGCGCCAGCTCCCGGGGGGACAGGGCCTACGAGCAGTACTTC; CDR3: CASSRGDRAYEQYF
J: TRBJ1-2; size: NA; D: NA; V: TRBV18; DNA: TGTGCCAGCTCACCAATGGCAGACTATGGCTACACCTTC; CDR3: CASSPMADYGYTF
J: TRBJ2-6; size: NA; D: TRBD1; V: TRBV2; DNA: TGTGCCAGCACCGGACAGGGGCTCTCTGGGGCCAACGTCCTGACTTTC; CDR3: CASTGQGLSGANVLTF
J: TRBJ2-7; size: few; D: NA; V: TRBV7-9; DNA: TGTGCCAGCGCCACCAGGGGATCGCCCAACGAGCAGTACTTC; CDR3: CASATRGSPNEQYF
J: TRBJ2-7; size: once; D: NA; V: TRBV21-1; DNA: TGTGCCAGCAGCCCGACACAAAGGAGGGGGGGGCAGGGTACTAGCCCCTGCGAGCAGTACTTC; CDR3: CASSPTQRRGGQGTSPCEQYF
J: TRBJ1-4; size: NA; D: NA; V: TRBV4-3; DNA: TGCGCCAGCAGCCAAGATCTCGGGTCTAATAATGAAAAACTGTTTTTT; CDR3: CASSQDLGSNNEKLFF
J: TRBJ2-5; size: few; D: NA; V: TRBV19; DNA: TGTGCCAGTAGTATTAGACAAGAAGAGACCCAGTACTTC; CDR3: CASSIRQEETQYF
J: TRBJ2-1; size: NA; D: TRBD1; V: TRBV5-4; DNA: TGTGCCAGCAGCCGGGACAGGGGAATCAATGAGCAGTTCTTC; CDR3: CASSRDRGINEQFF
J: TRBJ1-2; size: NA; D: NA; V: TRBV24-1; DNA: TGTGCCACCAGTACAGGCAACAACTATGGCTACACCTTC; CDR3: CATSTGNNYGYTF
J: TRBJ2-2; size: NA; D: NA; V: TRBV5-8; DNA: TGTGCCAGCAGCTTGGTCAGGGCCACCGGGGAGCTGTTTTTT; CDR3: CASSLVRATGELFF
J: TRBJ2-5; size: NA; D: TRBD1; V: TRBV2; DNA: TGTGCCAGCAGTCGGGACAGAGGGGAGACCCAGTACTTC; CDR3: CASSRDRGETQYF
J: TRBJ2-7; size: NA; D: TRBD1; V: TRBV27; DNA: TGTGCCAGCAGTTCATTACCGGGACAGGGATTCTACGAGCAGTACTTC; CDR3: CASSSLPGQGFYEQYF
J: TRBJ1-1; size: once; D: TRBD1; V: TRBV18; DNA: TGTGCCAGCTCACCATCTGACAGGGGTTCCATGAACACTGAAGCTTTCTTT; CDR3: CASSPSDRGSMNTEAFF
J: TRBJ1-1; size: once; D: NA; V: TRBV7-6; DNA: TGTGCCAGCAGCCCCGGTTTGATGAACACTGAAGCTTTCTTT; CDR3: CASSPGLMNTEAFF
J: TRBJ1-6; size: NA; D: NA; V: TRBV27; DNA: TGTGCCAGCAGTTTAAGGGGGGCCGGGGGGTCACCCCTCCACTTT; CDR3: CASSLRGAGGSPLHF
J: TRBJ2-3; size: NA; D: TRBD2; V: TRBV6-1; DNA: TGTGCCAGCAGTGGGACCCCCGCGACTAGCGGGGCTAGCACAGATACGCAGTATTTT; CDR3: CASSGTPATSGASTDTQYF
J: TRBJ2-1; size: NA; D: NA; V: TRBV27; DNA: TGTGCCAGCAGTTCCAGGGGCCCGAACAATGAGCAGTTCTTC; CDR3: CASSSRGPNNEQFF
J: TRBJ1-3; size: NA; D: TRBD1; V: TRBV5-1; DNA: TGCGCCAGCAGCTTAACAGGGGGGATCTCTGGAAACACCATATATTTT; CDR3: CASSLTGGISGNTIYF
J: TRBJ2-7; size: NA; D: NA; V: TRBV12-1; DNA: TGTGCCAGCCTCTTCGGGGAGCAGTACTTC; CDR3: CASLFGEQYF
J: TRBJ1-5; size: NA; D: TRBD1; V: TRBV6-1; DNA: TGTGCCAGCAGTGAATCGTGGGACAGGGGACGCGGCCAGCATTTT; CDR3: CASSESWDRGRGQHF
J: TRBJ2-5; size: NA; D: TRBD2; V: TRBV2; DNA: TGTGCCAGCAGTGAGCCTAGCGGGGACCAAGAGACCCAGTACTTC; CDR3: CASSEPSGDQETQYF
J: TRBJ1-2; size: NA; D: TRBD1; V: TRBV6-1; DNA: TGTGCCAGCAGTGAACGGCAGGGGGCTAACCCACGTGGCTACACCTTC; CDR3: CASSERQGANPRGYTF
J: TRBJ2-3; size: NA; D: TRBD2; V: TRBV7-2; DNA: TGTGCCAGCAGCCCCGGGACTAGCGGGGGCACAGATACGCAGTATTTT; CDR3: CASSPGTSGGTDTQYF
J: TRBJ2-2; size: once; D: NA; V: TRBV2; DNA: TGTGCCAGCAGTGATCGTTTGGCGGCGAACACCGGGGAGCTGTTTTTT; CDR3: CASSDRLAANTGELFF
J: TRBJ1-1; size: NA; D: TRBD1; V: TRBV5-1; DNA: TGCGCCAGCAGCTTGGACAGGGGGATGAACACTGAAGCTTTCTTT; CDR3: CASSLDRGMNTEAFF
J: TRBJ1-3; size: NA; D: TRBD1; V: TRBV30; DNA: TGTGCCTGGAGTGTCCGGGACAGGGGTAGAAACACCATATATTTT; CDR3: CAWSVRDRGRNTIYF
J: TRBJ2-2; size: NA; D: NA; V: TRBV12-3/TRBV12-4; DNA: TGTGCCAGCAACTCGGACAGCTGGGAGCTGTTTTTT; CDR3: CASNSDSWELFF
J: TRBJ1-5; size: once; D: NA; V: TRBV19; DNA: TGTGCCAGTAGTACCGATCGACAGATTAATCAGCCCCAGCATTTT; CDR3: CASSTDRQINQPQHF
J: TRBJ2-7; size: NA; D: TRBD1; V: TRBV30; DNA: TGTGCCTGTACGACAGGGGGCTCCTACGAGCAGTACTTC; CDR3: CACTTGGSYEQYF
J: TRBJ2-4; size: NA; D: NA; V: TRBV12-3/TRBV12-4; DNA: TGTGCCAGCACCTCGGGAGCCAAAAACATTCAGTACTTC; CDR3: CASTSGAKNIQYF
J: TRBJ1-3; size: NA; D: NA; V: TRBV9; DNA: TGTGCCAGCAGCGTAGAGAGAGGCAGTGGAAACACCATATATTTT; CDR3: CASSVERGSGNTIYF
J: TRBJ2-7; size: once; D: TRBD1; V: TRBV28; DNA: TGTGCCAGCACTCCAGGGGGCGCGGACGAGCAGTACTTC; CDR3: CASTPGGADEQYF
J: TRBJ2-1; size: NA; D: TRBD2; V: TRBV19; DNA: TGTGCCAGTAGTAGACTAGCGGGAGAAACCTACAATGAGCAGTTCTTC; CDR3: CASSRLAGETYNEQFF
J: TRBJ2-1; size: NA; D: NA; V: TRBV24-1; DNA: TGTGCCACCAGTGATTTTAGGGCTAGCGCCGGAGTAGTGAATGAGCAGTTCTTC; CDR3: CATSDFRASAGVVNEQFF
J: TRBJ2-3; size: NA; D: TRBD1; V: TRBV2; DNA: TGTGCCAGCAGTGTGAGCCGAGACAGGGGGTTGACAGATACGCAGTATTTT; CDR3: CASSVSRDRGLTDTQYF